A single T cell receptor (beta chain) is shown here with its context. Its antigen is unidentified. Oncomine TCR Beta short-read sequencing was applied to DNA from cultured CD4+ T cells. Once CD4+ T cells had been cultured, genomic DNA was extracted from them. TCRdb re-called the PCR reads through MiXCR, storing one row per CDR3 protein. The sample holds about 17,000 distinct CDR3 sequences; roughly 56% are singletons and the top ten take 4% to 6.5%. This sample is drawn from a study of vaccination and CD4 T cells after COVID-19. Study at large: Recovered patients in the cohort numbered six men and four women, two of them Hispanic. Drawing of post-COVID samples took place a median around 110 days after diagnosis (range 35 to 161).

The CDR3 sequence is 15 residues long. CDR1 is SGHVS, CDR2 FQNEAQ, per germline. Deletions cut 0 bases from V and 5 bases from J, with 10 bases between. Indicated treatment: roughly nine-day PBMC culture with coronavirus spike peptide pools or control peptides (ViraFEST assay). The sample here was CD4+ T cells from blood, cultured in vitro, taken after SARS-CoV-2 vaccination. This rearrangement joins TRBV7-8 to TRBJ2-2; D not certain. The TCR originated in a human donor who had recovered from COVID-19. CDR3 nucleotides: TGTGCCAGCAGCTTAGCTGCCCTGGGGACCGGGGAGCTGTTTTTT. Protein: CASSLAALGTGELFF.